The sequence of this T cell receptor beta chain was determined in a study of T cell repertoires in ileal Crohn's disease. V gave up 3 bases and J gave up 2 bases, with 13 bases separating them. The germline V gene has CDR1 GTSNPN and CDR2 SVGIG (reference sequence). The length of the CDR3 is 14 residues. The time point was: neoterminal ileum biopsy at postoperative endoscopy, about 6 months after surgery. Repertoires were generated with immunoSEQ multiplex PCR, while TCRdb's copy carries only in-frame clones and drops some. Of 15,000 to 20,000 clones in the sample, 72% were seen once. Sequenced: ileal tissue. The gene calls are TRBV30 and TRBJ2-5; perhaps TRBD2 as D (5 bases). The TCR originated in an adult with Crohn's disease. In DNA, the CDR3 is TGTGCCTGGAGCCGGAGGACCCTGCAAGAGACCCAGTACTTC. Translation gives CAWSRRTLQETQYF.